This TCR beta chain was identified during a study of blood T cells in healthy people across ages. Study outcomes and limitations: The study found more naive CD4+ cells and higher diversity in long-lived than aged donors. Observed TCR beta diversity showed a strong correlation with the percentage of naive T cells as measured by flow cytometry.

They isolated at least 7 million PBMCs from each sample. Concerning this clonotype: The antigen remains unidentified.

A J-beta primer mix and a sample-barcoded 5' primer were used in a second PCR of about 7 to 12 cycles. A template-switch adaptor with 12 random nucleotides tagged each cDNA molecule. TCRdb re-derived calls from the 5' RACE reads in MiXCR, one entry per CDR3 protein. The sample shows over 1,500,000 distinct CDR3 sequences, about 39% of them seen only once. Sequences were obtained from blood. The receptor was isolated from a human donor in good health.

The CDR3 bases are TGCAGCGTTGGCCAGGGGGCGAGGGGGGCCAACGTCCTGACTTTC. It is translated as CSVGQGARGANVLTF. The V and J genes are TRBV29-1 and TRBJ2-6; 8 nucleotides line up with TRBD1. V was pared by 4 bases and J by 4 bases, with 6 bases of the junction left unmatched. The CDR3 is 15 amino acids. From germline, CDR1 is SQVTM and CDR2 ANQGSEA.